This TCR beta chain was identified during a study of shared clonotypes between healthy human individuals. Study-wide points: Deeper or shallower sequencing was expected to change how clonotypes are shared among donors.

CDR1 and CDR2 (germline): MNHEY, SMNVEV (reference sequence). Trimming cost V 5 bases and J 4 bases, with 9 bases left between them. The CDR3 runs 13 residues. As for this clone: Its antigen is not identified.

Donors were healthy HIV-negative adults without recently reported acute infections or vaccinations. Assay: immunoSEQ multiplex PCR; the TCRdb copy retains only in-frame clones and omits some. This sample has 1,400,000 or so clones; just under 99% occur once, and the top ten carry around 0.38%. The sample was naive CD4+ T cells sorted from blood. Documented subset: CD45RA+ positively selected. The V gene is TRBV27, the J gene TRBJ1-3; D gene ambiguous. The TCR comes from a man aged 30 to 39 in good health. The CDR3 nucleotides read TGTGCCAGCAGTACCGCGACGGGAAACACCATATATTTT. It yields the protein CASSTATGNTIYF.